This section outlines one TCR beta chain sequence together with its context. The record originates from a study of blood T cell repertoires in COVID-19. Study context: The United States, Italy and Spain provided the acute and convalescent COVID-19 samples. Nucleic acid was either cDNA or gDNA, and it came from T cells, B-cell-depleted T cells, or PBMCs.

In the authors' workflow: From reference gene primer amplification, estimates of nucleated cell counts were derived. The method was immunoSEQ multiplex PCR; TCRdb's version includes in-frame clones alone and lacks a portion of them. From that table come the V and J calls and clone size; the DNA was used to work out D and trimming. The profile shows approximately 300,000 clones, 80% to 90% of them singletons. Trimming shortened V by 6 bases and J by 1 base, and 15 bases separated the two germline ends. CDR3 size: 15 residues. Germline CDR1 is MDHEN and CDR2 is SYDVKM. The sequenced sample was peripheral blood. The receptor's source is a man in his fifties or sixties with active or convalescent COVID-19. The chain couples TRBV28 to TRBJ1-1; D gene ambiguous. DNA for the CDR3: TGTGCCAGCAGGACCAACAGAGGAGGGAACACTGAAGCTTTCTTT. This sequence encodes CASRTNRGGNTEAFF.